This T cell receptor (beta chain) was profiled in a study of cytomegalovirus exposure and HLA in healthy donors. CDR1 MNHNS and CDR2 SASEGT come from the germline V gene. The CDR3 totals 15 residues. Unmatched junction bases numbered 7, after V lost 6 bases and J lost 0 bases. The study, taken as a whole, reports: The study found most TCR sequences rare, yet found some public TCRs in many donors.

Of note for this clone: Its antigen is undetermined.

Assay: immunoSEQ multiplex PCR; the TCRdb copy retains only in-frame clones and omits some. This sample carries about 150,000 clones, 70% to 90% of them seen once, and the ten largest clones take about 20%. The donors formed part of the roughly 110-subject validation cohort, distinct from the roughly 730-subject first cohort. This TCR was recovered from a man aged 18 to 35 in good health and CMV-seropositive. Source material: PBMCs. The rearrangement joins TRBV6-1 to TRBJ1-1, with 7 bases identical to TRBD1. CDR3 bases: TGTGCCAGCAGCTACCGACAGGGCCTGAACACTGAAGCTTTCTTT. Translating gives CASSYRQGLNTEAFF.